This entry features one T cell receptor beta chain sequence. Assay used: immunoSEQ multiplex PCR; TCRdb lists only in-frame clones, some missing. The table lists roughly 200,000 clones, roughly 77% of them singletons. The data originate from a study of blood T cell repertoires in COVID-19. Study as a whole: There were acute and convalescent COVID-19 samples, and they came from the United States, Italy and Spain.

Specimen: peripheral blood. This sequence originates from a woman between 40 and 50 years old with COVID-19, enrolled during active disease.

The chain's CDR3 is CASTQTGSSTDTQYF. CDR3 DNA sequence: TGTGCCAGTACCCAGACAGGCTCTAGCACAGATACGCAGTATTTT. The chain joins TRBV19 to TRBJ2-3; a possible D gene is TRBD1 (6 bases). Per the germline V gene, CDR1 is LNHDA and CDR2 is SQIVND (reference sequence). Deletions cut 7 bases from V and 0 bases from J, with 14 bases between. This CDR3 comprises 15 residues.